This T cell receptor (beta chain) is from a study of blood T cell repertoires in COVID-19. Study overall: Sample material is recorded as cDNA or gDNA derived from T cells, B-cell-depleted T cells, or PBMCs.

Germline lookup yields CDR1 SGHRS and CDR2 YFSETQ. The CDR3 has 15 amino acids. J lost 5 bases, V lost 0 bases, and 6 bases had no gene match. As originally analysed: Reference gene primer amplification gave estimated nucleated cell counts. The table came from immunoSEQ multiplex PCR; TCRdb's copy has only in-frame clones and leaves some out. Clonal size and the V and J genes are those of that table, whereas D and trimming came from the DNA. This sample has approximately 35,000 clones, with 90% found just once. This receptor was taken from a human donor in a cohort sampled during active COVID-19. The rearrangement uses TRBV5-1 and TRBJ2-7, with 9 bases lining up with TRBD2. The material sequenced was peripheral blood. CDR3 DNA: TGCGCCAGCAGCTTGGTTCCTAGCGGGGAGGACGAGCAGTACTTC. Residues: CASSLVPSGEDEQYF. Drawing the rest from reference TRBV5-1 and TRBJ2-7, the complete variable domain is KAGVTQTPRYLIKTRGQQVTLSCSPISGHRSVSWYQQTPGQGLQFLFEYFSETQRNKGNFPGRFSGRQFSNSRSEMNVSTLELGDSALYLCASSLVPSGEDEQYFGPGTRLTVT.